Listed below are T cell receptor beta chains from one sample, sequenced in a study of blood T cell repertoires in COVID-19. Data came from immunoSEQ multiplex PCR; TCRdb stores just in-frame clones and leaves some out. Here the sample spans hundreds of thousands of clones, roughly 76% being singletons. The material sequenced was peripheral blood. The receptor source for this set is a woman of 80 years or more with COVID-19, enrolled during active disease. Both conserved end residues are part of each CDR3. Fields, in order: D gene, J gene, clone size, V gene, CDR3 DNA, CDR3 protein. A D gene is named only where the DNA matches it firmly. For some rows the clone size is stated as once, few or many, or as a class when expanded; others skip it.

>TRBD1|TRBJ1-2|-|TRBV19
TGTGCCAGTAGTACCCTAGAACCGGGACAGGAGAGGGATGGCTACACCTTC
CASSTLEPGQERDGYTF
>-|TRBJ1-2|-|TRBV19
TGTGCCACCAGGATCGGGGATGGCTACACCTTC
CATRIGDGYTF
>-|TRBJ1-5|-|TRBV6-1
TGTGCCAGCAGTCTACAGGGACCTTATCAGCCCCAGCATTTT
CASSLQGPYQPQHF
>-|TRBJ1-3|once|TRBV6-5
TGTGCCAGCAGTTCCTCACAGGGAACTGGAAACACCATATATTTT
CASSSSQGTGNTIYF
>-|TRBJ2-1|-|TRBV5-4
TGTGCCAGCAGCCTCCCCCCCCGGGGAACTAACAATGAGCAGTTCTTC
CASSLPPRGTNNEQFF
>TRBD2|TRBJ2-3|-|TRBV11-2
TGTGCCAGCACTAGCGGACCTAGCACAGATACGCAGTATTTT
CASTSGPSTDTQYF
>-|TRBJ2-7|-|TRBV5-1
TGCGCCAGCAGCAGGGCGGGCGCCTTGGACGAGCAGTACTTC
CASSRAGALDEQYF
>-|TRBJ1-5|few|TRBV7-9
TGTGCCAGCAGCCCAGGACAGACCAATCAGCCCCAGCATTTT
CASSPGQTNQPQHF
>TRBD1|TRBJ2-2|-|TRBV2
TGTGCCAGCAGACTTGACAGGGGCCGAAGTGCCGGGGAGCTGTTTTTT
CASRLDRGRSAGELFF
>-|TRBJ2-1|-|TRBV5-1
TGCGCCAGCAGCTGGGGGGACAGACTTAAACACAATGAGCAGTTCTTC
CASSWGDRLKHNEQFF
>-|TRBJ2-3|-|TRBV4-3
TGCGCCAGCAGCCAATCCCCTAGCTTGACAGATACGCAGTATTTT
CASSQSPSLTDTQYF